Listed below are T cell receptor beta chains from one sample, sequenced in a study of blood T cell repertoires in COVID-19. Clones were read by immunoSEQ multiplex PCR, and TCRdb kept only the in-frame ones, dropping some. This sample yields 220,000 or so clones, of which just under 85% are seen a single time; about 1.3% belongs to the top ten. Sequencing was carried out using PBMCs or T cells enriched from blood (not recorded which). These TCRs come from a woman between 35 and 50 years old with acute COVID-19. The CDR3 runs from the conserved cysteine through the conserved F or W. Some rows mark clone size as missing; the rest say once, few, many or name a class of expanded clone.

V gene: TRBV7-9; clone size: NA; CDR3 protein: CASSSQGDGGNTIYF
V gene: TRBV9; clone size: NA; CDR3 protein: CASSPRQGAYYGYTF
V gene: TRBV27; clone size: once; CDR3 protein: CASSFRSSGRHSSYEQYF
V gene: TRBV19; clone size: NA; CDR3 protein: CASSIVAKYGYTF
V gene: TRBV9; clone size: NA; CDR3 protein: CASRYGTDAFF
V gene: TRBV30; clone size: NA; CDR3 protein: CAWTVGLAGGDEQFF
V gene: TRBV10-2; clone size: NA; CDR3 protein: CASSEVVANTEAFF
V gene: TRBV7-8; clone size: NA; CDR3 protein: CASTPRGDYGDLQTQYF
V gene: TRBV6-4; clone size: NA; CDR3 protein: CASSPSGGDTGELFF
V gene: TRBV7-3; clone size: NA; CDR3 protein: CASSLGLANTDTQYF
V gene: TRBV28; clone size: NA; CDR3 protein: CASSTSGNQPQHF
V gene: TRBV14; clone size: NA; CDR3 protein: CASSLTRQGRDEQFF
V gene: TRBV28; clone size: NA; CDR3 protein: CASSTLGQGGYTF
V gene: TRBV2; clone size: NA; CDR3 protein: CASRGGLWANEKLFF
V gene: TRBV7-8; clone size: NA; CDR3 protein: CASSLEVHYGYTF
V gene: TRBV2; clone size: once; CDR3 protein: CASSERRSNQPQHF
V gene: TRBV19; clone size: NA; CDR3 protein: CASSRRVADRGDEKLFF
V gene: TRBV5-1; clone size: NA; CDR3 protein: CASSFLAGADTQYF
V gene: TRBV7-8; clone size: NA; CDR3 protein: CASSHTGNNSPLHF
V gene: TRBV7-9; clone size: NA; CDR3 protein: CASSFFKMANQETQYF
V gene: TRBV19; clone size: few; CDR3 protein: CASSIQPSGQSNYGYTF
V gene: TRBV5-1; clone size: NA; CDR3 protein: CASSTGTGGPYEQYF
V gene: TRBV4-2; clone size: NA; CDR3 protein: CASSQDLKRGETQYF
V gene: TRBV10-3; clone size: NA; CDR3 protein: CAISEVGQGDSPLHF
V gene: TRBV29-1; clone size: NA; CDR3 protein: CSVFTGTGGTEAFF
V gene: TRBV28; clone size: NA; CDR3 protein: CASSLTLAGAGEQYF
V gene: TRBV6-5; clone size: NA; CDR3 protein: CASSSLRTSQDEQFF
V gene: TRBV12-3/TRBV12-4; clone size: NA; CDR3 protein: CASREHDTEAFF
V gene: TRBV7-9; clone size: NA; CDR3 protein: CASSSNGLAVSTTDTQYF
V gene: TRBV7-2; clone size: NA; CDR3 protein: CASSNRDRARGEQYF
V gene: TRBV18; clone size: NA; CDR3 protein: CASSPSNEKLFF
V gene: TRBV10-3; clone size: once; CDR3 protein: CATRTGVYYGYTF
V gene: TRBV20-1; clone size: NA; CDR3 protein: CSAYREAEQYF
V gene: TRBV7-9; clone size: NA; CDR3 protein: CASSGLTYEQYF
V gene: TRBV7-8; clone size: NA; CDR3 protein: CASSLAAGTSRGNEQFF
V gene: TRBV28; clone size: NA; CDR3 protein: CASSFPGGNTEAFF